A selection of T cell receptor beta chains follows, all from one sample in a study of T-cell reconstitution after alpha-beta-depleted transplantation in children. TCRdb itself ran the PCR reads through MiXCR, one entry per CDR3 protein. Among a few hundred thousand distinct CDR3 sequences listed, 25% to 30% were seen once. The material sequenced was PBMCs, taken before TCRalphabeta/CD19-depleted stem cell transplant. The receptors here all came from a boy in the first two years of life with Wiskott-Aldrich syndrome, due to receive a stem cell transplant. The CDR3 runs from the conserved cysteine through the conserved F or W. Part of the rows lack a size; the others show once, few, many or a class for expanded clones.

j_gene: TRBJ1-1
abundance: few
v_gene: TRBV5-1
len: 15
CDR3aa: CASSLSLGMNTEAFF

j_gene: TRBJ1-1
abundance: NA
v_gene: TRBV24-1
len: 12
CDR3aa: CATRDTNTEAFF

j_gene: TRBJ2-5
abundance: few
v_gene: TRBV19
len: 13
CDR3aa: CASSIRGRETQYF

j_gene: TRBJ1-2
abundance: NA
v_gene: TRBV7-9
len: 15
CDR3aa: CASSSEVRELGGYTF

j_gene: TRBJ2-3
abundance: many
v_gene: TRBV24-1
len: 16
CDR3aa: CATSDQAATSRDTQYF

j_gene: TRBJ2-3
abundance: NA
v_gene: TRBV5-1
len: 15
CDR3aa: CASSLDRTSDDTQYF

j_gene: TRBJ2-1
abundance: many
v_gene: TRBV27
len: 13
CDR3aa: CASKLASYNEQFF

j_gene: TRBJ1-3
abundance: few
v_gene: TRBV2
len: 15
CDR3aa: CASKTLRASGNTIYF

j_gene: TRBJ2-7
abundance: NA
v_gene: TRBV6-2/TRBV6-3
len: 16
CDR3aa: CASTQTLTSGSYEQYF

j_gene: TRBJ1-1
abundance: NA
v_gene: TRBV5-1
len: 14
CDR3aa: CASSPKLMNTEAFF

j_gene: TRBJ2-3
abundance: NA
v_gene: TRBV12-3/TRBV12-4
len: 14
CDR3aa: CASSFGSYTDTQYF

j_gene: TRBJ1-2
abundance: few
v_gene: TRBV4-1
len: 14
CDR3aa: CASSRDEDSYGYTF

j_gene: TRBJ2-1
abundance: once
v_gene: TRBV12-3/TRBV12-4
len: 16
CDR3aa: CASSPWGQGVNNEQFF

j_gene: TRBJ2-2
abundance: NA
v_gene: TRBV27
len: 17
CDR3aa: CASSFSGLASYTGELFF

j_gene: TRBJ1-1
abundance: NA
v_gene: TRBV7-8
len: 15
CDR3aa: CASSLAGGGMTEAFF

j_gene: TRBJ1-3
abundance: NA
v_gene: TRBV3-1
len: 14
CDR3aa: CASTQGLSGNTIYF

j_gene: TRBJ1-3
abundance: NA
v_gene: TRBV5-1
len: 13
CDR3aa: CASSVGWRHTIYF

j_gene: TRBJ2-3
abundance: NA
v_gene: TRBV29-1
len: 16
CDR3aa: CSVGPLQREAGDTQYF

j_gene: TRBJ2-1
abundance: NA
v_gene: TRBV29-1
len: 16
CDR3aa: CSAPGTSGSTYNEQFF

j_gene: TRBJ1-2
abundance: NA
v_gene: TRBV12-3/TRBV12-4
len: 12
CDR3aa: CASSLTASGYTF

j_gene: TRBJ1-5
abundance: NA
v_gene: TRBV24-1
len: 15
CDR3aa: CATSDPGQGSQPQHF

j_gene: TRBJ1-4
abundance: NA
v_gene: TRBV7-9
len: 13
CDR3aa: CASSLAPNEKLFF

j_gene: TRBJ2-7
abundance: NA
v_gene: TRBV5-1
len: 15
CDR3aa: CASSLVGTASGEQYF

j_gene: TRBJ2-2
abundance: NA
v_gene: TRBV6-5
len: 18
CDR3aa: CASSYSKVREGPGGELFF

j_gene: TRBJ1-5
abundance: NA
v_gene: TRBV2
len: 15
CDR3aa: CASSVSRVSNQPQHF

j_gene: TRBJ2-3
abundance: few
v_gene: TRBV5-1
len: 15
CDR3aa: CASSLAGPHTDTQYF

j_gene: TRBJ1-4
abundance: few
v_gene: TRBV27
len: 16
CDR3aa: CASRPSRDGPNEKLFF

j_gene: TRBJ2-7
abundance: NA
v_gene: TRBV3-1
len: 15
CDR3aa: CASSQYSGGPYEQYF

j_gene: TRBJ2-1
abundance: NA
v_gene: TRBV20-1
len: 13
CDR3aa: CSATAQTYNEQFF

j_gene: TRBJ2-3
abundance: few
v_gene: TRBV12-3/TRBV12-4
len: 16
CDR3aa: CASSFGQGLGGDTQYF

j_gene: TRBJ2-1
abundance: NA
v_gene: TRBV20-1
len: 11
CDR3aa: CSANLNNEQFF

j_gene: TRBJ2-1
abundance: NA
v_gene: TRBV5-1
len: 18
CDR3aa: CASSPRASGPYSYNEQFF

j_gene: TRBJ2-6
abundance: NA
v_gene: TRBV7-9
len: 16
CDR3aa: CASSLSSGTGANVLTF

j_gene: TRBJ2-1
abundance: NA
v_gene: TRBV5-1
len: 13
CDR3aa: CASSLGYLNEQFF

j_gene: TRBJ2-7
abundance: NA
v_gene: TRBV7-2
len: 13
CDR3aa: CASSLFVGYEQYF

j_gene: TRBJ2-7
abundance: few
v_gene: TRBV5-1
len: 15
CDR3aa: CASSLSSGSTYEQYF

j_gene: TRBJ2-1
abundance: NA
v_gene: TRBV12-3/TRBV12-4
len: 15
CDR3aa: CASSLQGAKLNEQFF

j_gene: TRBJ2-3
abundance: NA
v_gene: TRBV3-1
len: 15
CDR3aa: CASSQGARGSDTQYF

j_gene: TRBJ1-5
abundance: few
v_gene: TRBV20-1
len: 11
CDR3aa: CSARVSQPQHF

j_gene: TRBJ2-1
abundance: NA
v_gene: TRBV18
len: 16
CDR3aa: CASSPLAGGIYNEQFF

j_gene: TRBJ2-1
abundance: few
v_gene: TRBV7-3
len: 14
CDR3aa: CASSLGGSVNEQFF

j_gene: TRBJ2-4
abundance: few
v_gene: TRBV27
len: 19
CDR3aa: CASSTTGTGGFLAKNIQYF

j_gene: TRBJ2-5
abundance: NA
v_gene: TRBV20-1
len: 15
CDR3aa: CSASQQRPLQETQYF

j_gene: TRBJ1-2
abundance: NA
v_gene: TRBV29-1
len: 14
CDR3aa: CSVGLPLQGRGYTF

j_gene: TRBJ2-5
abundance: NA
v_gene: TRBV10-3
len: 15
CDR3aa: CAISAGQIPQETQYF

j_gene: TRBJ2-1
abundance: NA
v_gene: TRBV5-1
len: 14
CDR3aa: CASSFISQGRGEFF

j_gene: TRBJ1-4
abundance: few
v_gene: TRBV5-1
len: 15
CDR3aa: CASSLGGPVSEKLFF

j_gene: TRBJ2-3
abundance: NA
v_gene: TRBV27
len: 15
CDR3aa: CASSSYQGRTDTQYF

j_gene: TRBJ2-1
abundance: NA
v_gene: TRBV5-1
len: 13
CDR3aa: CASNRGTYNEQFF

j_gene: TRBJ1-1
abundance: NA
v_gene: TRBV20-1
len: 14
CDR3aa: CSARVAGMNTEAFF

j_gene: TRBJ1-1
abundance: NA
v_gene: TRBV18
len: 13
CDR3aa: CASSPSQGKGAFF